The subject of this entry is one T cell receptor beta chain. What it binds is unknown. The entry originates in a study of vaccination and CD4 T cells after COVID-19. Study-wide background: Each post-COVID sample was drawn after diagnosis, and the median interval was approximately 100 days (range 35 to 161). The stimulus for the cells was overlapping spike peptides derived from SARS-CoV-2, HCoV-NL63, HCoV-OC43 and HCoV-229E. Control wells got either CEFX epitopes, HIV-1 Nef peptides, or no peptide at all. General study findings and limits: Although the median of SARS-CoV-2-reactive clonotypes rose from about 20 to 38, the change was not significant.

CDR1 is KGHSH and CDR2 is LQKENI in the germline V gene. The V end was cut by 3 bases, the J end by 3 bases, with 12 bases between. The CDR3 consists of 14 residues. Sequenced with the Oncomine TCR Beta short-read assay was DNA taken from cultured CD4+ T cells. TCRdb fed the PCR reads into MiXCR, producing one record per CDR3 protein. The data show around 13,000 distinct CDR3 sequences, around a fifth seen once. The treatment: roughly 11-day PBMC culture with coronavirus spike peptide pools or control peptides (ViraFEST assay). The sequence derives from a human donor with COVID-19. This chain links TRBV18 with TRBJ2-7; D is possibly TRBD1 (5 bases). Material: cultured CD4+ T cells from blood. The CDR3 nucleotides are TGTGCCAGCTCACCCGGACAATCCCACTACGAGCAGTACTTC. Amino acids: CASSPGQSHYEQYF.